The 21 T cell receptor beta chains presented below share a single source sample, sequenced in a study of technical replicates of blood from a handful of donors. Sequenced by immunoSEQ multiplex PCR; TCRdb stores in-frame clones only, minus some. Among almost 70,000 clones listed, 92% were seen once. The specimen sequenced was T cells isolated from PBMCs. The receptors come from a human donor in good health.

The J gene is TRBJ2-1, the V gene TRBV11-3; 10 bases map to TRBD1. Germline-derived CDR1 and CDR2 are SGHNT and YENEEA. The length of the CDR3 is 15 residues. V gave up 2 bases and J gave up 8 bases; unmatched junction bases: 6. The CDR3 is CASSLLGTGVDEQFF. As DNA, the CDR3 is TGTGCCAGCAGCTTACTCGGGACAGGGGTCGATGAGCAGTTCTTC.

CDR3 DNA sequence: TGTGCCAGCAGCCCCCGGACTAGCGGGATCTCCTACAATGAGCAGTTCTTC. As protein: CASSPRTSGISYNEQFF. This chain connects TRBV11-3 to TRBJ2-1, with TRBD2 matching 12 bases. Germline lookup yields CDR1 SGHNT and CDR2 YENEEA. Losses at the gene ends were 5 bases for V and 0 bases for J; bases not matched to a gene: 5. The CDR3 is 17 amino acids.

This chain connects TRBV30 to TRBJ2-2; 9 bases align to TRBD2. Trimming removed 4 bases from V and 1 base from J; junction bases left unmatched: 4. Germline assignment: CDR1 GTSNPN and CDR2 SVGIG (reference sequence). CDR3 size: 15 residues. CDR3 in DNA: TGTGCCTGGACCCGACTAGCGGTGAACACCGGGGAGCTGTTTTTT. This sequence encodes CAWTRLAVNTGELFF.

J is TRBJ2-7 and V is TRBV5-1; 9 nucleotides align to TRBD1. V gave up 4 bases and J gave up 3 bases; unmatched junction bases: 5. CDR1 is SGHRS, CDR2 YFSETQ, per germline. The CDR3 covers 14 residues. In DNA form, the CDR3 reads TGCGCCAGCAGCCGGGACAGGGAACTCTACGAGCAGTACTTC. Protein product: CASSRDRELYEQYF.

CDR3 region: CASSPDGSRNNEQFF. The CDR3 bases are TGTGCCAGCAGCCCAGATGGGAGTAGGAACAATGAGCAGTTCTTC. The V and J genes are TRBV7-6 and TRBJ2-1, with a possible D match to TRBD2 (5 bases). V lost 5 bases and J 5 bases, leaving 16 bases between the germline ends. The CDR3 is 15 residues long. The germline gives CDR1 SGHVS, CDR2 FNYEAQ. Complete variable domain (other parts from reference TRBV7-6 and TRBJ2-1): GAGVSQSPRYKVTKRGQDVALRCDPISGHVSLYWYRQALGQGPEFLTYFNYEAQQDKSGLPNDRFSAERPEGSISTLTIQRTEQRDSAMYRCASSPDGSRNNEQFFGPGTRLTVL.

Here the CDR3 reads CASSYSNSDEQFF. The CDR3 DNA reads TGTGCCAGCAGTTACTCGAACTCGGATGAGCAGTTCTTC. The V call is TRBV6-5, the J call TRBJ2-1; D ambiguous. V was pared by 0 bases and J by 8 bases, with 8 bases between. CDR1 is MNHEY, CDR2 SVGAGI, per germline. The CDR3 contains 13 residues.

This clone has more than one count but fewer than ten. J is TRBJ2-1 and V is TRBV19, with 13 bases identical to TRBD2. The CDR3 extends over 15 amino acids. V lost 7 bases, J lost 7 bases, and 7 bases stayed unmatched. The germline V gene has CDR1 LNHDA and CDR2 SQIVND (reference sequence). The CDR3 DNA is TGTGCCAGTACCCCGACTAGCGGGAGGATGAATGAGCAGTTCTTC. Translation gives CASTPTSGRMNEQFF.

This clone has just one count. The chain combines TRBV28 with TRBJ2-7; a possible D gene is TRBD1 (6 bases). This CDR3 contains 15 residues. The V end was cut by 5 bases, the J end by 3 bases, with 17 bases between. Germline CDR1 reads MDHEN; CDR2 reads SYDVKM. The CDR3 loop reads CASSLLGAQIYEQYF. CDR3 DNA sequence: TGTGCCAGCAGTCTCCTGGGGGCGCAAATCTACGAGCAGTACTTC. Supplemented by reference TRBV28 and TRBJ2-7, the full variable domain reads DVKVTQSSRYLVKRTGEKVFLECVQDMDHENMFWYRQDPGLGLRLIYFSYDVKMKEKGDIPEGYSVSREKKERFSLILESASTNQTSMYLCASSLLGAQIYEQYFGPGTRLTVT.

Only one count was recorded for this clone. This chain connects TRBV6-6 to TRBJ1-1; 8 nucleotides match TRBD1. Germline loops: CDR1 MNHNY, CDR2 SVGAGI (reference sequence). With 6 bases clipped from V and 8 bases from J, the junction kept 5 bases outside the gene matches. This CDR3 is 12 amino acids long. CDR3 residues: CASRAGTGEAFF. Written as DNA, the CDR3 is TGTGCCAGCAGGGCCGGGACAGGCGAAGCTTTCTTT.

This chain connects TRBV7-3 to TRBJ2-2, with 7 bases that match TRBD1. CDR1 SGHTA and CDR2 FQGTGA come from the germline V gene. This CDR3 contains 15 residues. V shed 6 bases and J 2 bases; nucleotides not matched to a gene: 6. This CDR3 reads CASRPGTVNTGELFF. The CDR3 bases are TGTGCCAGCAGGCCCGGGACAGTAAACACCGGGGAGCTGTTTTTT.

The V gene is TRBV4-1, the J gene TRBJ1-4, with unresolved D. The CDR3 extends over 15 amino acids. The germline V and J ends were trimmed by 4 bases and 8 bases, with 17 bases remaining between them. CDR1 and CDR2 from the germline V gene are MGHRA and YSYEKL. In DNA form, the CDR3 reads TGCGCCAGCAGCCGCGAAAACCGGGAACACGAAAAACTGTTTTTT. Translated, it gives CASSRENREHEKLFF.

The chain has TRBV7-9 and TRBJ1-5; no reliable D call. Germline V gene lookup returns CDR1 SEHNR and CDR2 FQNEAQ (reference sequence). V was clipped by 5 bases and J by 7 bases, with 18 bases between them. The CDR3 extends over 15 amino acids. Here the CDR3 reads CASSPHGGRNQPQHF. CDR3 nucleotides: TGTGCCAGCAGCCCACATGGTGGGAGGAACCAGCCCCAGCATTTT.

J is TRBJ1-2 and V is TRBV6-1; 7 bases are a match to TRBD1. This CDR3 is built from 14 residues. Germline loops: CDR1 MNHNS, CDR2 SASEGT. Germline trimming cut 2 bases from V and 4 bases from J; bases unmatched to any gene: 4. The CDR3 region is CASSEIGTVYGYTF. The CDR3 coding sequence is TGTGCCAGCAGTGAAATAGGGACAGTCTATGGCTACACCTTC.

This rearrangement joins TRBV18 to TRBJ1-2; no clear D. The germline gives CDR1 KGHSH, CDR2 LQKENI. V lost 1 base to trimming and J lost 4 bases, with 22 bases between them. CDR3 size: 18 residues. CDR3 sequence reads: CASSPLPVRERVPYGYTF. In nucleotides, the CDR3 is TGTGCCAGCTCACCACTCCCCGTTCGGGAGAGGGTTCCCTATGGCTACACCTTC.

CDR3: CASSLALPHRGSSGNTIYF. The CDR3 bases are TGTGCCAGCAGCTTAGCCCTCCCCCACAGGGGCTCCTCTGGAAACACCATATATTTT. This chain connects TRBV7-9 to TRBJ1-3; 7 bases map to TRBD1. The V gene's germline CDR1 is SEHNR and CDR2 FQNEAQ (reference sequence). Germline trimming cut 0 bases from V and 0 bases from J; bases unmatched to any gene: 11. There are 19 residues in the CDR3. Filled out from reference TRBV7-9 and TRBJ1-3, the complete variable domain reads DTGVSQNPRHKITKRGQNVTFRCDPISEHNRLYWYRQTLGQGPEFLTYFQNEAQLEKSRLLSDRFSAERPKGSFSTLEIQRTEQGDSAMYLCASSLALPHRGSSGNTIYFGEGSWLTVV.

Only a few counts were recorded for this clone. The CDR3 DNA reads as TGTGCCAGTAGTCCAGGACAGGGCCAGCCCCAGCATTTT. Translated, it gives CASSPGQGQPQHF. The rearrangement joins TRBV19 to TRBJ1-5, with 8 positions matching TRBD1. CDR3 length: 13 amino acids. V was pared by 5 bases and J by 7 bases, with 4 bases of the junction left unmatched. Germline V lookup: CDR1 LNHDA, CDR2 SQIVND (reference sequence). The entire variable domain, with the rest obtained from reference TRBV19 and TRBJ1-5, is as follows: DGGITQSPKYLFRKEGQNVTLSCEQNLNHDAMYWYRQDPGQGLRLIYYSQIVNDFQKGDIAEGYSVSREKKESFPLTVTSAQKNPTAFYLCASSPGQGQPQHFGDGTRLSIL.

The chain joins TRBV19 to TRBJ1-1, with D possibly matching TRBD1 (5 bases). The V gene lost 8 bases and the J gene lost 3 bases, with 13 bases spanning the gap. The CDR3 is 13 residues long. CDR1 and CDR2 from the germline V gene are LNHDA and SQIVND (reference sequence). The DNA of the CDR3 is TGTGCCAGTGCCAGGGTAGTCTACACTGAAGCTTTCTTT. Translating it yields CASARVVYTEAFF. Variable domain in full (rest from reference TRBV19 and TRBJ1-1): DGGITQSPKYLFRKEGQNVTLSCEQNLNHDAMYWYRQDPGQGLRLIYYSQIVNDFQKGDIAEGYSVSREKKESFPLTVTSAQKNPTAFYLCASARVVYTEAFFGQGTRLTVV.

This chain connects TRBV7-9 to TRBJ2-7; 9 nucleotides match TRBD1. This CDR3 is built from 18 residues. Germline V lookup: CDR1 SEHNR, CDR2 FQNEAQ (reference sequence). The V gene end was trimmed by 1 base and the J gene end by 6 bases; junction bases not matched to a gene: 16. The CDR3, as DNA: TGTGCCAGCAGCTTAGTAAGGACAGGGGTAAGATCCCCATCCGAGCAGTACTTC. Protein product: CASSLVRTGVRSPSEQYF.

This clone was observed a single time. This chain connects TRBV15 to TRBJ2-1; perhaps TRBD2 as D (6 bases). This CDR3 has 17 amino acids. The germline gives CDR1 LNHNV, CDR2 YYDKDF (reference sequence). V was cut by 4 bases and J by 1 base, with 17 bases left in between. In DNA form, the CDR3 reads TGTGCCACCAGCACCTCATACCGGGACTCTTCCTACAATGAGCAGTTCTTC. Translating it yields CATSTSYRDSSYNEQFF.

V gene TRBV27 combines with J gene TRBJ2-3; D not certain. The CDR3 is made up of 17 amino acids. Germline assignment: CDR1 MNHEY and CDR2 SMNVEV (reference sequence). V was clipped by 5 bases and J by 1 base, with 19 bases between them. The CDR3, as DNA: TGTGCCAGCAGTCCCCGTCCACCTACTACCGGCACAGATACGCAGTATTTT. Protein product: CASSPRPPTTGTDTQYF.

V usage is TRBV7-6 and J usage is TRBJ1-5, with 9 bases matching TRBD1. The CDR3 contains 15 residues. Germline V gene sequence: CDR1 SGHVS, CDR2 FNYEAQ. The V gene end was trimmed by 5 bases and the J gene end by 6 bases; junction bases not matched to a gene: 8. Here the CDR3 reads CASSQTTGGGQPQHF. CDR3 DNA: TGTGCCAGCAGCCAGACGACAGGGGGTGGTCAGCCCCAGCATTTT.